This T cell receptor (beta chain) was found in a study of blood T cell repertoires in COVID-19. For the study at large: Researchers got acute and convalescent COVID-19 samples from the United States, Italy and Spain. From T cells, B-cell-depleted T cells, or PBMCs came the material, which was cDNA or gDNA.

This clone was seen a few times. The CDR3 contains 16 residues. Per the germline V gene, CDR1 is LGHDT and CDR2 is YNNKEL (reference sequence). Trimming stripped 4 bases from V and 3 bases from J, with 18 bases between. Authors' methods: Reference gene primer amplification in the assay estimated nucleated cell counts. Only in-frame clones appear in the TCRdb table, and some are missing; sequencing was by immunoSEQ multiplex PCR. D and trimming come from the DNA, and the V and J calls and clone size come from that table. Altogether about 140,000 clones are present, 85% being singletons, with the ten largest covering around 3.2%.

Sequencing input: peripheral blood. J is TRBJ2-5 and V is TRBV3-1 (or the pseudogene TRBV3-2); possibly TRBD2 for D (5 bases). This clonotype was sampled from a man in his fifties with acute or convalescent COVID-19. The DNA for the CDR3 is TGTGCCAGCAGCCCGGACTGGACTCTCTCTAAAGAGACCCAGTACTTC. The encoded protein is CASSPDWTLSKETQYF.